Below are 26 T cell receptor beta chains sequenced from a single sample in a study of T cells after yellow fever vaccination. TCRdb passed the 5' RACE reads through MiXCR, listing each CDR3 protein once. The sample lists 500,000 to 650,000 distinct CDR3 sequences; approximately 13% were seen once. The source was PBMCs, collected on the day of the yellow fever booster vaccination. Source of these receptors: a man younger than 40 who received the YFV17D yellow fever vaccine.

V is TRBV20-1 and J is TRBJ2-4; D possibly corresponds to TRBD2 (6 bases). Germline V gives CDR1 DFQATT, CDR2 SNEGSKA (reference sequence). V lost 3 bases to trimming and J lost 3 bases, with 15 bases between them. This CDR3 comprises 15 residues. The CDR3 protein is CSASWRMGGKNIQYF. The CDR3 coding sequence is TGCAGTGCTAGTTGGAGGATGGGAGGCAAAAACATTCAGTACTTC.

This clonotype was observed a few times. The CDR3 DNA reads as TGTGCCAGCAGCGGCCGAGGACAGCCTTCCTACGAGCAGTACTTC. Protein: CASSGRGQPSYEQYF. The chain links TRBV7-2 to TRBJ2-7, with D perhaps matching TRBD1 (6 bases). V shed 5 bases and J shed 1 base, with 15 bases lying between them. Per germline, CDR1 SGHTA and CDR2 FQGNSA. This CDR3 has 15 residues.

The CDR3 sequence is CSASPRSLGDEQFF. The CDR3 DNA sequence: TGCAGTGCTAGCCCCCGAAGTCTCGGCGATGAGCAGTTCTTC. V is TRBV20-1 and J is TRBJ2-1, with D hard to call. Looked up from germline, CDR1 is DFQATT and CDR2 is SNEGSKA (reference sequence). With 3 bases removed from V and 8 bases from J, the gap between germline ends came to 17 bases. The CDR3 is 14 residues long.

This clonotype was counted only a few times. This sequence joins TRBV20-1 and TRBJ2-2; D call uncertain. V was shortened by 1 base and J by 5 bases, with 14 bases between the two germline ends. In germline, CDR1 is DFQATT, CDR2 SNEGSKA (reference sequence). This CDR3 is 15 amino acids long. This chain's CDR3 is CSARVPPQDTGELFF. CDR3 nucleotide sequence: TGCAGTGCTAGAGTACCCCCGCAGGATACCGGGGAGCTGTTTTTT.

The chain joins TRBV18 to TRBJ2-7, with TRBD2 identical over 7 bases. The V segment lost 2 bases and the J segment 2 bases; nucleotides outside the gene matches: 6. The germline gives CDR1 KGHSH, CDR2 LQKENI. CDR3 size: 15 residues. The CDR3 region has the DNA TGTGCCAGCTCACCAAAGGCTGGACTAGCCTACGAGCAGTACTTC. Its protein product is CASSPKAGLAYEQYF.

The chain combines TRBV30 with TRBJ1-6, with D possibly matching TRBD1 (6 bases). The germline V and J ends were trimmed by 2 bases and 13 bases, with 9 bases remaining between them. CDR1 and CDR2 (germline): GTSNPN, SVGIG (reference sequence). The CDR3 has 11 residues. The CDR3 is CAWSRDKPLHF. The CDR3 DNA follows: TGTGCCTGGAGTCGGGACAAGCCCCTCCACTTT.

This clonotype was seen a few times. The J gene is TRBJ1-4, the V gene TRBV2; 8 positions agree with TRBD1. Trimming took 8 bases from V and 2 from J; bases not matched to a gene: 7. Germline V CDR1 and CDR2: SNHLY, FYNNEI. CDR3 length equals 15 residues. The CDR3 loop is CASRPWTGTNEKLFF. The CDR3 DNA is TGTGCCAGCCGACCGTGGACAGGGACTAATGAAAAACTGTTTTTT.

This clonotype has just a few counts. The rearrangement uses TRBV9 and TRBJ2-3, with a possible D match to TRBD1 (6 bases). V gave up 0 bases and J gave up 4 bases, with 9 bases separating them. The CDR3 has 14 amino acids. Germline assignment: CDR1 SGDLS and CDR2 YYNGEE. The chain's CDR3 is CASSVAQGPDTQYF. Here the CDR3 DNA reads TGTGCCAGCAGCGTAGCACAGGGACCAGATACGCAGTATTTT.

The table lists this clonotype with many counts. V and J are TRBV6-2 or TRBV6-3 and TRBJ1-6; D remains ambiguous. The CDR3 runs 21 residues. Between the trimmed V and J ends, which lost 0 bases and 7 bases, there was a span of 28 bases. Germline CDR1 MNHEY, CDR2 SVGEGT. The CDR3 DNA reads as TGTGCCAGCAGTTACTCCCCTTCACAGCGCCCGGCGCTTTTTTTCAATTCACCCCTCCACTTT. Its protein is CASSYSPSQRPALFFNSPLHF.

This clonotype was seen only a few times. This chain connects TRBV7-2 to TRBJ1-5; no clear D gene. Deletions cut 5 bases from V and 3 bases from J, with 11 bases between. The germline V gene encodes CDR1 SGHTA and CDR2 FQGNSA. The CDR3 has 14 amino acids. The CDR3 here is CASSPQSVNQPQHF. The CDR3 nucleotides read TGTGCCAGCAGCCCTCAGTCAGTCAATCAGCCCCAGCATTTT.

The CDR3 region is CASSGRLTGELFF. The CDR3 nucleotides read TGTGCCAGCAGCGGAAGGCTCACCGGGGAGCTGTTTTTT. The V gene is TRBV6-1, the J gene TRBJ2-2, with no clear D. This CDR3 region has 13 residues. Germline V gene data show CDR1 as MNHNS and CDR2 as SASEGT. V lost 6 bases and J lost 4, with 9 bases in between.

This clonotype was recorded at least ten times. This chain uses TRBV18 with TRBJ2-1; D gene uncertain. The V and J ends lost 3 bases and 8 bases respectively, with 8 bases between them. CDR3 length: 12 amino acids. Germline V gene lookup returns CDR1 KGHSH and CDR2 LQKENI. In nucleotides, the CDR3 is TGTGCCAGCTCACCGGGCCACGATGAGCAGTTCTTC. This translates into CASSPGHDEQFF.

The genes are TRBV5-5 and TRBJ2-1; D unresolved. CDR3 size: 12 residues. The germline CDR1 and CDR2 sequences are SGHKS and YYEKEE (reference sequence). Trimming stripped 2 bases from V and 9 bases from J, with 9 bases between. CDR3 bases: TGTGCCAGCAGCTTCTCCCCCGGTGAGCAGTTCTTC. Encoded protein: CASSFSPGEQFF.

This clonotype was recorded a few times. This CDR3 is CASSFQSSRETQYF. As DNA, the CDR3 is TGTGCCAGCAGCTTTCAAAGCTCCCGCGAGACCCAGTACTTC. The chain has TRBV14 and TRBJ2-5, with D unclear. The CDR3 contains 14 residues. Germline V lookup: CDR1 SGHDN, CDR2 FVKESK. V was clipped by 5 bases and J by 5 bases, with 15 bases between them.

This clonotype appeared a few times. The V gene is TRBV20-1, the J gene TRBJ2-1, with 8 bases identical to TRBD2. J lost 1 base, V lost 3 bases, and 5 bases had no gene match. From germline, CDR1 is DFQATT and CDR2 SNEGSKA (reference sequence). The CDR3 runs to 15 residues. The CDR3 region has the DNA TGCAGTGCTAGCCGCGGGAGGCGATCCTACAATGAGCAGTTCTTC. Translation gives CSASRGRRSYNEQFF.

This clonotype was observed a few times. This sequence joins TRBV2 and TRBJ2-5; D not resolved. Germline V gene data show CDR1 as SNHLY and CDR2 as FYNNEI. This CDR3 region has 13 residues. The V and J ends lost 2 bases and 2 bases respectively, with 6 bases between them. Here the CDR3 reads CASSEWQQETQYF. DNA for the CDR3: TGTGCCAGCAGTGAATGGCAGCAAGAGACCCAGTACTTC.

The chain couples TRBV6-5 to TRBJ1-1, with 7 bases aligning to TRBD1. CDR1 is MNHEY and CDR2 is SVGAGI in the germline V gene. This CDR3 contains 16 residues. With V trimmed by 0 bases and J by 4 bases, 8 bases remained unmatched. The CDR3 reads CASSYSQDRMGTEAFF. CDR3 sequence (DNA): TGTGCCAGCAGTTACTCCCAGGACAGGATGGGCACTGAAGCTTTCTTT.

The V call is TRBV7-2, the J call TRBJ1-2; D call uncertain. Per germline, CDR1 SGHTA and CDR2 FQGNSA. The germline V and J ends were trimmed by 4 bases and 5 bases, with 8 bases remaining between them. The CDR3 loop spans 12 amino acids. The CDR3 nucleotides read TGTGCCAGCAGCTCGGGAGGTTATGGCTACACCTTC. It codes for CASSSGGYGYTF.

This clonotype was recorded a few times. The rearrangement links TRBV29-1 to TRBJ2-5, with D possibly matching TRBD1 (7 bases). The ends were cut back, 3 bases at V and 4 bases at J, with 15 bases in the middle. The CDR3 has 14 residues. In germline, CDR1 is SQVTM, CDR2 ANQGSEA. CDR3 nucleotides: TGCAGCGTTGATTGGGCAGGGGGGAGAGAGACCCAGTACTTC. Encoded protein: CSVDWAGGRETQYF.

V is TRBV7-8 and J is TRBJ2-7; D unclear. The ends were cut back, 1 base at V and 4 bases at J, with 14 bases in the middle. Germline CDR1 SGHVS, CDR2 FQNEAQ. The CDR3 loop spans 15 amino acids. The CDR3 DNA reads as TGTGCCAGCAGCTTAGGAAGGATAGCAGAATACGAGCAGTACTTC. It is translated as CASSLGRIAEYEQYF.

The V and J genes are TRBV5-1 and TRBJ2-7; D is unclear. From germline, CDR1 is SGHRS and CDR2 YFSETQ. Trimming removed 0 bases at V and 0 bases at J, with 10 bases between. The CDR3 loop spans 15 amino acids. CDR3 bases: TGCGCCAGCAGCTTGGAAGCGTTGAGCTCCTACGAGCAGTACTTC. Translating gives CASSLEALSSYEQYF.

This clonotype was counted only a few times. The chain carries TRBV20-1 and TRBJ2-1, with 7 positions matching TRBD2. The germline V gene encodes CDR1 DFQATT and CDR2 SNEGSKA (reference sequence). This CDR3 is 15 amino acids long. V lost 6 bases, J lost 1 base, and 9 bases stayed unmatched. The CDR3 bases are TGCAGTGCCCCGTCCTATAGCGGGTCCTACAATGAGCAGTTCTTC. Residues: CSAPSYSGSYNEQFF.

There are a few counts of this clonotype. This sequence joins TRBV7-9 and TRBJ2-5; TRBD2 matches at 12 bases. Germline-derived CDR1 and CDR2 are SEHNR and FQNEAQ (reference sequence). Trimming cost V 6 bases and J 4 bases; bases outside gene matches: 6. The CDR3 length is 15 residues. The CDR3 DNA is TGTGCCAGCAGTTCTGGACTAGCGGGATCAGAGACCCAGTACTTC. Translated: CASSSGLAGSETQYF.

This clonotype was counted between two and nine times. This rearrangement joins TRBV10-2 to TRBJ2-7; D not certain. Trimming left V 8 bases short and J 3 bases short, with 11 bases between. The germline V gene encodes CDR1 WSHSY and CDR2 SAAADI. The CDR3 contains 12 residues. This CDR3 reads CASQGKYYEQYF. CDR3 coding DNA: TGCGCCAGCCAAGGGAAATACTACGAGCAGTACTTC.

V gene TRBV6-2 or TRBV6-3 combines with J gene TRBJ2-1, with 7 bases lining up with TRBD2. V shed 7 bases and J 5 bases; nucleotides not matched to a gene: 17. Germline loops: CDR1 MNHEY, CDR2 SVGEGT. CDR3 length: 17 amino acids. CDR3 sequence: CASTKGWGQAGHNEQFF. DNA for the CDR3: TGTGCCAGCACCAAAGGGTGGGGTCAAGCGGGACACAATGAGCAGTTCTTC.

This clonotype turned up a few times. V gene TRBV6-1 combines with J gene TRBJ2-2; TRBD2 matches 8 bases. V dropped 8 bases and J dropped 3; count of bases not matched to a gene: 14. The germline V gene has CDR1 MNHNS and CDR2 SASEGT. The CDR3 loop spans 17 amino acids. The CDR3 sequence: CASLGLAAEGDTGELFF. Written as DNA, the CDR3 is TGTGCCAGCCTCGGACTAGCAGCAGAGGGGGACACCGGGGAGCTGTTTTTT.